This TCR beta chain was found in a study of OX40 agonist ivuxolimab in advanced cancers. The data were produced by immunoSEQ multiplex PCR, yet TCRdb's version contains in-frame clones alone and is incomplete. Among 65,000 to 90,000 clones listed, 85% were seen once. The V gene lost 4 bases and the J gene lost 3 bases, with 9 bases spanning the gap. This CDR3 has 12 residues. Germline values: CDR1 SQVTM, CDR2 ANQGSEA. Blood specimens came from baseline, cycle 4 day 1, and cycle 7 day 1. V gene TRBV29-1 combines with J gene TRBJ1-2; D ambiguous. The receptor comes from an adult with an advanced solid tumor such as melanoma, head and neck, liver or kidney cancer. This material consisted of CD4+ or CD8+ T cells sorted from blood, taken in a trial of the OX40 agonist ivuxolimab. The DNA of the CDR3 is TGCAGCGTTGGAAGAGAGGACTATGGCTACACCTTC. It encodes CSVGREDYGYTF.